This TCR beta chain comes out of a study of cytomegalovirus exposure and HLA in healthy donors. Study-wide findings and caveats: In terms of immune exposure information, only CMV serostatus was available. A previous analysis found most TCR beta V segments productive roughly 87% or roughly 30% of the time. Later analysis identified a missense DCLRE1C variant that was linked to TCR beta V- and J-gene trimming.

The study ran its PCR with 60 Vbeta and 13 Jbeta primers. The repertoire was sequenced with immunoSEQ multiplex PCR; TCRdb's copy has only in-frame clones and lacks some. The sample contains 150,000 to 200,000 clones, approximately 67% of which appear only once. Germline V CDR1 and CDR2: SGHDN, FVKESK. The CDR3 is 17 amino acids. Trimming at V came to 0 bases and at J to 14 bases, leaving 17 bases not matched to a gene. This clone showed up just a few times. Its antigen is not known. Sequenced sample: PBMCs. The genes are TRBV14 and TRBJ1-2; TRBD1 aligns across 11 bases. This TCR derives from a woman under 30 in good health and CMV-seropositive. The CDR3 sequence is CASSQEMVRDRGARLTF. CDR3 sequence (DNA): TGTGCCAGCAGCCAAGAAATGGTGCGGGACAGGGGGGCCCGCTTAACCTTC.